This entry is about one TCR beta chain. Authors' data handling: Scientists estimated how many nucleated cells there were by amplifying reference gene primers. Produced via immunoSEQ multiplex PCR; TCRdb's table is partial and in-frame only. V and J calls and clone size are those listed in that table; D and trimming were worked out from the DNA. The sample contains under 400,000 clones, roughly 90% of which appear only once. This specimen comes from a study of blood T cell repertoires in COVID-19. Study-level background: PBMCs, B-cell-depleted T cells, or T cells were the source of the cDNA or gDNA that made up the material.

The CDR3 totals 11 residues. The J segment lost 9 bases and the V segment lost 5 bases, leaving 4 bases of the junction unmatched. CDR1 is SGHDT and CDR2 is YYEEEE in the germline V gene. The sequencing sample was made of peripheral blood. The sequence was obtained from a woman aged 25 to 45 with COVID-19, enrolled during active disease. The rearrangement links TRBV5-6 to TRBJ1-1; 7 bases are shared with TRBD1. The CDR3 region is CASSQQGKAFF. DNA of the CDR3: TGTGCCAGCAGTCAACAGGGGAAAGCTTTCTTT.